What follows are 13 T cell receptor beta chains derived from one specimen sequenced in a study of T cells in Graves' hyperthyroidism and ophthalmopathy. TCR beta CDR3 sequences were amplified from RNA transcripts. A first-round RT-PCR of the TCR CDR3 used the HTBI primer set. TCRdb redid the calling of the multiplex PCR reads with MiXCR, one entry per CDR3 protein. The data hold some 50,000 distinct CDR3 sequences, with 48% observed a single time. The sample comprised blood. These receptors all stem from a woman between 50 and 59 years old with Graves' ophthalmopathy.

The chain is built from TRBV7-9 and TRBJ1-6, with a possible D match to TRBD1 (6 bases). The V end lost 6 bases, the J end lost 14 bases, and 11 bases lay between the germline ends. Germline V gene data show CDR1 as SEHNR and CDR2 as FQNEAQ (reference sequence). This CDR3 is 11 amino acids long. CDR3 bases: TGTGCCAGCAGTCAGGGGCAGGCCCTCCACTTT. Translation gives CASSQGQALHF.

The table lists this clonotype with many counts. The chain links TRBV6-5 to TRBJ2-1; 7 nucleotides match TRBD1. In germline, CDR1 is MNHEY, CDR2 SVGAGI. J lost 6 bases, V lost 3 bases, and 5 bases had no gene match. The CDR3 is 14 residues long. This CDR3 reads CASSYRTGLNEQFF. The CDR3 DNA reads as TGTGCCAGCAGTTATCGGACAGGTCTCAATGAGCAGTTCTTC.

For the CDR3, the DNA is TGTGCCATCGGGGGGGGGCGCGGAGAGACCCAGTACTTC. It yields the protein CAIGGGRGETQYF. V gene TRBV10-3 combines with J gene TRBJ2-5, with D perhaps matching TRBD2 (7 bases). This CDR3 comprises 13 residues. Germline CDR1 reads ENHRY; CDR2 reads SYGVKD. V was cut by 8 bases and J by 4 bases, with 14 bases left in between.

This clonotype was recorded many times. The rearrangement uses TRBV5-6 and TRBJ1-2, with 7 bases lining up with TRBD1. V lost 4 bases to trimming and J lost 1 base; unmatched junction nucleotides: 4. The CDR3 contains 14 residues. Looked up from germline, CDR1 is SGHDT and CDR2 is YYEEEE. The CDR3 bases are TGTGCCAGCAGCCGGGACAGTCATAACTATGGCTACACCTTC. It is translated as CASSRDSHNYGYTF.

DNA for the CDR3: TGCAGTGCTAGAATGGGGGGTTTCTACGAGCAGTACTTC. Translation gives CSARMGGFYEQYF. The rearrangement links TRBV20-1 to TRBJ2-7, with D perhaps TRBD2 (6 bases). Trimming cost V 2 bases and J 3 bases, with 11 bases left between them. CDR3 length: 13 amino acids. Germline V gene data show CDR1 as DFQATT and CDR2 as SNEGSKA (reference sequence).

The chain recombines TRBV9 with TRBJ1-3, with 11 bases aligning to TRBD1. J lost 7 bases, V lost 3 bases, and 6 bases had no gene match. The CDR3 totals 15 residues. The germline CDR1 and CDR2 sequences are SGDLS and YYNGEE. CDR3: CASSARTGGFNTIYF. Here the CDR3 DNA reads TGTGCCAGCAGCGCCCGGACAGGGGGCTTTAACACCATATATTTT.

The rearrangement joins TRBV9 to TRBJ1-1, with a weak D call TRBD1 (6 bases). CDR3 size: 16 residues. Between the trimmed V and J ends, which lost 3 bases and 4 bases, there was a span of 19 bases. The germline V gene encodes CDR1 SGDLS and CDR2 YYNGEE. CDR3 region: CASSARQVGAGTEAFF. For the CDR3, the DNA is TGTGCCAGCAGCGCCAGACAGGTCGGGGCGGGCACTGAAGCTTTCTTT.

This clonotype appeared many times. The V and J genes are TRBV19 and TRBJ1-2; D not resolved. The CDR3 consists of 13 residues. Trimming stripped 4 bases from V and 9 bases from J, with 15 bases between. The germline V gene encodes CDR1 LNHDA and CDR2 SQIVND (reference sequence). The CDR3 sequence is CASSNLRGSSYTF. The CDR3 DNA is TGTGCCAGTAGTAATCTACGGGGTTCGAGCTACACCTTC.

This clonotype was seen many times. The chain recombines TRBV12-3 or TRBV12-4 with TRBJ1-4; 7 bases line up with TRBD1. The CDR3 contains 15 residues. The V gene end was trimmed by 3 bases and the J gene end by 8 bases; junction bases not matched to a gene: 9. CDR3 sequence: CASSFQGGLGEKLFF. The DNA of the CDR3 is TGTGCCAGCAGTTTTCAAGGGGGCTTAGGGGAAAAACTGTTTTTT.

This clonotype is a singleton in its sample. A much larger clone lies one base from this, so it may be a read error. No conserved phenylalanine or tryptophan ends this CDR3, so it is likely a read error. The chain employs TRBV7-2 and TRBJ2-3; the match to TRBD2 covers 8 bases. J was trimmed by 9 bases and V by 6 bases; bases with no gene match: 14. CDR3 length: 15 residues. Germline V gene lookup returns CDR1 SGHTA and CDR2 FQGNSA. DNA of the CDR3: TGTGCCAGCAGTCAAACATTAGGACTAGCAGCCACGCAGTATGTT. Its translation is CASSQTLGLAATQYV.

By sample share, this clonotype is medium-sized (0.01 to 0.1%). V gene TRBV10-1 combines with J gene TRBJ2-3; D is unclear. V shed 10 bases and J shed 4 bases, with 9 bases lying between them. The CDR3 has 11 residues. Germline V gene sequence: CDR1 WNHNN, CDR2 SYGVQD (reference sequence). The CDR3 loop is CATPAPDTQYF. DNA of the CDR3: TGCGCCACCCCAGCCCCAGATACGCAGTATTTT.

The chain carries TRBV7-2 and TRBJ1-2, with TRBD1 identical over 7 bases. Germline lookup yields CDR1 SGHTA and CDR2 FQGNSA. The CDR3 loop spans 14 amino acids. J lost 7 bases, V lost 5 bases, and 10 bases had no gene match. The CDR3 sequence: CASSTEGQYSGYTF. CDR3 coding DNA: TGTGCCAGCAGCACGGAGGGACAGTATAGTGGCTACACCTTC.

As concerns this clonotype: The CDR3 ends on some other residue instead of the conserved phenylalanine or tryptophan, so this is likely a read error. The DNA is left out, because the CDR3 cannot be placed on it with certainty; the CDR3 is given as TCRdb lists it. This chain connects TRBV24-1 to TRBJ2-1. The length of the CDR3 is 13 amino acids, counting both ends. From germline, CDR1 is KGHDR and CDR2 SFDVKD. The chain's CDR3 is CATSDWRGNEQLL.